A single sample gave rise to the 10 T cell receptor beta chains below, sequenced in a study of identical twins. TCRdb reprocessed the 5' RACE reads with MiXCR, giving one entry per CDR3 protein. Of some 320,000 distinct CDR3 sequences detected, approximately 13% appear once; the ten largest clones hold 7.2%. These data are also associated with another study on yellow fever vaccine responses in identical twins.

Sample: CD8+ T cells sorted from blood. These receptors were obtained from a woman aged 18-35 years in good health.

The chain couples TRBV14 to TRBJ2-1; D gene uncertain. CDR3 length equals 15 residues. V was cut by 1 base and J by 7 bases, with 14 bases left in between. Germline CDR1 is SGHDN and CDR2 is FVKESK. Here the CDR3 reads CASSQVNDLRNEQFF. Written as DNA, the CDR3 is TGTGCCAGCAGCCAAGTAAACGACTTGAGGAATGAGCAGTTCTTC.

J is TRBJ2-1 and V is TRBV4-1; D not resolved. Trimming took 0 bases from V and 0 from J, leaving 9 bases between them. This CDR3 spans 16 amino acids. Germline CDR1 and CDR2: MGHRA and YSYEKL. CDR3 DNA: TGCGCCAGCAGCCAAGAGCCCAGGATCTCCTACAATGAGCAGTTCTTC. This sequence encodes CASSQEPRISYNEQFF.

This clonotype was found a few times. V and J are TRBV10-2 and TRBJ2-7, with 9 bases matching TRBD2. This CDR3 has 14 amino acids. The germline CDR1 and CDR2 sequences are WSHSY and SAAADI. Trimming cost V 7 bases and J 4 bases; bases outside gene matches: 8. CDR3: CASTSGISGYEQYF. The DNA of the CDR3 is TGCGCCAGCACTAGCGGGATCTCAGGGTACGAGCAGTACTTC.

This clonotype was counted only a few times. The gene calls are TRBV3-1 and TRBJ1-1; D gene uncertain. V lost 4 bases, J lost 3 bases, and 9 bases lay in between. Germline V gene sequence: CDR1 LGHDT, CDR2 YNNKEL (reference sequence). The length of the CDR3 is 13 residues. CDR3: CASSLNGDTEAFF. CDR3 sequence (DNA): TGTGCCAGCAGCCTAAACGGGGACACTGAAGCTTTCTTT.

The chain joins TRBV29-1 to TRBJ2-2; maybe TRBD1 (5 bases). The V gene's germline CDR1 is SQVTM and CDR2 ANQGSEA. This CDR3 spans 17 amino acids. V was clipped by 2 bases and J by 4 bases, with 20 bases between them. CDR3 sequence (DNA): TGCAGCGTTGAACAACAGGTGGGCCCTCTTGGCACCGGGGAGCTGTTTTTT. Amino acids: CSVEQQVGPLGTGELFF.

In its sample, this clonotype was seen a few times. The chain employs TRBV7-9 and TRBJ2-2; weak D call: TRBD1 (5 bases). The V gene lost 0 bases and the J gene lost 4 bases, with 9 bases spanning the gap. This CDR3 is built from 15 residues. The germline gives CDR1 SEHNR, CDR2 FQNEAQ (reference sequence). The CDR3 region is CASSLALGLTGELFF. Written as DNA, the CDR3 is TGTGCCAGCAGCTTAGCGCTGGGGCTCACCGGGGAGCTGTTTTTT.

This clonotype occurred a few times. This chain links TRBV11-2 with TRBJ2-5, with 7 nucleotides matching TRBD2. J gave up 1 base and V 5 bases, and 7 bases lay outside the gene matches. This CDR3 has 15 residues. The germline V gene encodes CDR1 SGHAT and CDR2 FQNNGV. Written as DNA, the CDR3 is TGTGCCAGCAGCCGGATAGCGGGCCTCCAAGAGACCCAGTACTTC. Protein product: CASSRIAGLQETQYF. The full variable domain, with the rest looked up from reference TRBV11-2 and TRBJ2-5, is EAGVAQSPRYKIIEKRQSVAFWCNPISGHATLYWYQQILGQGPKLLIQFQNNGVVDDSQLPKDRFSAERLKGVDSTLKIQPAKLEDSAVYLCASSRIAGLQETQYFGPGTRLLVL.

There are many counts of this clonotype. As DNA, the CDR3 is TGCGCCAGCAGCCAATACGGACAGCCCGGGGAGCTGTTTTTT. Translating it yields CASSQYGQPGELFF. The V and J genes are TRBV5-1 and TRBJ2-2; D is possibly TRBD1 (6 bases). V lost 4 bases to trimming and J lost 6 bases, with 13 bases between them. Per germline, CDR1 SGHRS and CDR2 YFSETQ. The CDR3 is 14 amino acids.

This clonotype has only a few counts. V usage is TRBV7-9 and J usage is TRBJ2-7, with 9 bases matching TRBD2. V shed 1 base, J shed 0 bases, and the junction held 4 bases outside the gene matches. The CDR3 is made up of 16 amino acids. Germline V CDR1 and CDR2: SEHNR, FQNEAQ (reference sequence). Here the CDR3 DNA reads TGTGCCAGCAGCTTAGTTGGTAGCGGGAGCTCCTACGAGCAGTACTTC. Translating gives CASSLVGSGSSYEQYF.

This chain links TRBV14 with TRBJ2-2; D possibly corresponds to TRBD1 (5 bases). CDR3 length: 14 amino acids. In germline, CDR1 is SGHDN, CDR2 FVKESK. V was cut by 2 bases and J by 4 bases, with 8 bases left in between. CDR3 DNA: TGTGCCAGCAGCCAATTCAGGGTCACCGGGGAGCTGTTTTTT. Its protein product is CASSQFRVTGELFF.